This T cell receptor (beta chain) was obtained from a study of response to subunit inactivated influenza vaccine. Note on this clonotype: The antigen remains undetermined.

This CDR3 has 13 residues. The V segment lost 5 bases and the J segment 4 bases; nucleotides outside the gene matches: 3. From germline, CDR1 is SGHRS and CDR2 YFSETQ. Each CDR3 protein is one row after TCRdb ran MiXCR on the RT-PCR reads. Of about 480,000 distinct CDR3 sequences in the sample, about 25% were seen once. Study observations and caveats: The authors offered the suggestion that each seasonal influenza vaccination recruits few new T cells.

Here the sequenced sample was CD4+ T cells sorted from PBMCs, taken approximately 5 days after vaccination. This chain connects TRBV5-1 to TRBJ1-2; 9 nucleotides match TRBD1. The clonotype originates from a middle-aged man who received an inactivated influenza vaccine. The CDR3 protein is CASSTDRGYGYTF. CDR3 DNA sequence: TGCGCCAGCAGTACGGACAGGGGCTATGGCTACACCTTC.